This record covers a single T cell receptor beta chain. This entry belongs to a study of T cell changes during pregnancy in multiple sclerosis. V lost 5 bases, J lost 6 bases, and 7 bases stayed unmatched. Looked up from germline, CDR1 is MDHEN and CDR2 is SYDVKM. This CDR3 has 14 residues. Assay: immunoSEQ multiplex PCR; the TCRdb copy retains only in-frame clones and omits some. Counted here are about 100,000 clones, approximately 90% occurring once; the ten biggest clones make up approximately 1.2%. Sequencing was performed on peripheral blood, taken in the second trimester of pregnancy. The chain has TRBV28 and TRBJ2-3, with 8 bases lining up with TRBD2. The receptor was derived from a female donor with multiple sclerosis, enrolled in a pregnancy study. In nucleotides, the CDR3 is TGTGCCAGCAGTGGGAGCGGGGGAGCTGATACGCAGTATTTT. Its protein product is CASSGSGGADTQYF.